The 3 T cell receptor beta chains below all came from one sample that was sequenced in a study of T cells in women clearing cervical HPV infection listed by TCRdb under 2018. Receptors were amplified or captured by the immunoSEQ multiplex PCR assay. Held by TCRdb, this immuneACCESS table contains in-frame sequences only and omits some clones. Under half of the omission traces to an unresolved V gene where checked; the cause of the rest is unknown. This sample's table lists about 30,000 clones. The ten biggest clones cover approximately 1.5% of the sample. Sequenced input: blood buffy coat. The receptor source for this set is a woman aged 18 to 75 with a cervical HPV16 infection that either progressed to CIN3+ or cleared (not recorded which).

About this clone: Coverage ceases 3 residues before the CDR3 finishes, and the germline J gene fills in the end. The V gene is TRBV20-1, the J gene TRBJ2-5; 12 nucleotides line up with TRBD2. Germline loops: CDR1 DFQATT, CDR2 SNEGSKA (reference sequence). CDR3 size: 16 residues. Unmatched junction bases numbered 11, after V lost 5 bases and J lost 4 bases. The CDR3 sequence: CSASSGRALLVETQYF. The CDR3 bases that were read are TGCAGTGCTTCTAGCGGGAGGGCCCTTTTGGTAGAGACC.

For this clone: The read gets to within 3 residues of the CDR3 end, and the germline J gene fills in the rest. V and J are TRBV5-1 and TRBJ1-3; 7 positions agree with TRBD1. This CDR3 has 16 amino acids. CDR1 is SGHRS and CDR2 is YFSETQ in the germline V gene. After removal of 0 bases from V and 0 bases from J, the junction contained 3 bases not matched to a gene. The CDR3 sequence is CASSLDPGGSGNTIYF. CDR3 bases read: TGCGCCAGCAGCTTGGATCCAGGGGGCTCTGGAAACACC.

For this clone: The CDR3 is cut off 3 residues early in the read; its end comes from the germline J gene. This chain links TRBV20-1 with TRBJ2-1; TRBD2 agrees at 9 bases. Germline V lookup: CDR1 DFQATT, CDR2 SNEGSKA (reference sequence). J gave up 4 bases and V 3 bases, and 7 bases lay outside the gene matches. The CDR3 runs 15 residues. This CDR3 is CSARNLAGMYNEQFF. The CDR3 bases that were read are TGCAGTGCTAGGAACCTAGCGGGAATGTACAATGAG.